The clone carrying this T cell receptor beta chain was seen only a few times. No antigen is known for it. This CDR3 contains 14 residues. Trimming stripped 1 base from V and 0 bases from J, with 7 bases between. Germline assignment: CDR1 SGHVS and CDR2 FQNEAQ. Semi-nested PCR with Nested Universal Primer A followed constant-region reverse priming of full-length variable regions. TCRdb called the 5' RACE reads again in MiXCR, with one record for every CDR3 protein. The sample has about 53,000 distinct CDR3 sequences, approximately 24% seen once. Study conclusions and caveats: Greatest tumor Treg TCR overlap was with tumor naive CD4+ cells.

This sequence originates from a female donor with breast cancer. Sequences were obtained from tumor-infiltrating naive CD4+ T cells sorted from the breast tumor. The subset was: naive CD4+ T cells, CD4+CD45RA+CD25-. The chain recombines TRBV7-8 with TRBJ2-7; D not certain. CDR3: CASSLGRNSYEQYF. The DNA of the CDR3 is TGTGCCAGCAGCTTAGGACGCAACTCCTACGAGCAGTACTTC.